This TCR beta chain was observed in a study of shared clonotypes between healthy human individuals. Study in general: Each donor had three CD4 naive, three CD4 memory, two CD8 naive and one CD8 memory plate.

Trimming stripped 4 bases from V and 3 bases from J, with 13 bases between. This CDR3 is 15 amino acids long. Germline CDR1 SNHLY, CDR2 FYNNEI. Authors' methods: ImmunoSEQ gave junction-only sequences without quality scores, so filtering differed. Clones were read by immunoSEQ multiplex PCR, and TCRdb kept only the in-frame ones, dropping some. V, J and clone size were drawn from that table, and D and trimming were deduced from the DNA. Here the sample spans over a million clones, under 99% being singletons. Remarks on this clone: Its antigen is undetermined.

Overall study findings and caveats: Some clonotypes were shared by all four sorted-subset donors, while others were not shared. The non-shared ones had lower generation probabilities than the shared ones. Shared clonotypes: approximately 5.3% naive CD4, roughly 3.8% naive CD8, 2.3% memory CD4, 0.35% to 0.5% memory CD8.

The chain recombines TRBV2 with TRBJ2-1; D is unclear. This clonotype was obtained from a man aged 25 to 40 in good health. Sequencing was performed on naive CD4+ T cells sorted from blood. Subset indicated: CD45RA+ positively selected. CDR3 residues: CASSVLDWGYNEQFF. CDR3 DNA sequence: TGTGCCAGCAGTGTGCTAGATTGGGGCTACAATGAGCAGTTCTTC. Complete variable domain (other parts from reference TRBV2 and TRBJ2-1): EPEVTQTPSHQVTQMGQEVILRCVPISNHLYFYWYRQILGQKVEFLVSFYNNEISEKSEIFDDQFSVERPDGSNFTLKIRSTKLEDSAMYFCASSVLDWGYNEQFFGPGTRLTVL.